A single sample gave rise to the 31 T cell receptor beta chains below, sequenced in a study of human T cells and chemical hapten exposure. Documented time point: patch test 2, 6 weeks after DPC sensitization. The treatment here: therapeutic diphenylcyclopropenone sensitization with weekly scalp DPC. MiXCR, run by TCRdb on the RACE reads, gives a single entry per CDR3 protein. Seen here are about 43,000 distinct CDR3 sequences, 3% to 4% observed once, and the top ten hold about 7.4%. The source material was whole blood, sampled in connection with sensitization to the hapten diphenylcyclopropenone (DPC). The source is a middle-aged man with alopecia areata. Some clones in this sample may be carry-over from other donors' samples.

This clonotype was counted ten times or more. The rearrangement joins TRBV6-2 or TRBV6-3 to TRBJ2-2; no reliable D call. The CDR3 contains 13 residues. The V gene's germline CDR1 is MNHEY and CDR2 SVGEGT. V was cut by 6 bases and J by 4 bases, with 9 bases left in between. The CDR3 DNA reads TGTGCCAGCAGGCCCGGAAGCACCGGGGAGCTGTTTTTT. Translation gives CASRPGSTGELFF.

In this sample, this clonotype turned up a few times. One end of the junction varies from germline; a read error may be responsible. The chain employs TRBV20-1 and TRBJ1-2; D unresolved. CDR1 DFQATT and CDR2 SNEGSKA come from the germline V gene (reference sequence). The CDR3 runs 12 residues. The CDR3 sequence is CSARGANYGYTF. The CDR3 DNA follows: TGCAGTGCGAGAGGAGCTAACTATGGCTACACCTTC.

At least ten counts were recorded for this clonotype. The chain is built from TRBV12-3 or TRBV12-4 and TRBJ2-6; 7 nucleotides match TRBD1. V shed 3 bases, J shed 3 bases, and the junction held 8 bases outside the gene matches. The CDR3 covers 17 residues. CDR3 amino acids: CASSFRRQGYGANVLTF. Written as DNA, the CDR3 is TGTGCCAGCAGTTTTCGTCGACAGGGCTATGGGGCCAACGTCCTGACTTTC.

In its sample, this clonotype was seen many times. This chain joins TRBV20-1 and TRBJ2-3, with 7 bases matching TRBD2. This CDR3 is 11 amino acids long. Germline lookup yields CDR1 DFQATT and CDR2 SNEGSKA (reference sequence). In nucleotides, the CDR3 is TGCAGCGGGGGGAACGCAGATACGCAGTATTTT. Protein product: CSGGNADTQYF.

This clonotype showed up many times. The chain joins TRBV6-2 or TRBV6-3 to TRBJ2-3; D is unresolved. The V and J ends lost 10 bases and 0 bases respectively, with 11 bases between them. This CDR3 has 13 residues. The germline CDR1 and CDR2 sequences are MNHEY and SVGEGT. CDR3: CATPETSTDTQYF. The DNA of the CDR3 is TGTGCCACTCCGGAAACTAGCACAGATACGCAGTATTTT.

The CDR3 DNA follows: TGTGCCTGGAGTGTACTAGCGGGAGGGAACGAGCAGTACTTC. It specifies CAWSVLAGGNEQYF. The chain has TRBV30 and TRBJ2-7; 13 nucleotides line up with TRBD2. The CDR3 runs to 14 residues. The germline gives CDR1 GTSNPN, CDR2 SVGIG (reference sequence). The trim removed 0 bases at V and 5 bases at J, leaving 1 base unmatched.

As concerns this clonotype: A junction boundary mismatches the germline segment, possibly from a read error. V is TRBV14 and J is TRBJ2-1, with D perhaps matching TRBD2 (6 bases). Germline values: CDR1 SGHDN, CDR2 FVKESK. This CDR3 region has 17 residues. CDR3 sequence: CASSHSFLANRGNEQLF. CDR3 sequence (DNA): TGTGCCAGCAGCCATTCCTTTCTAGCGAATCGAGGCAATGAGCAGCTCTTC. Filled out from reference TRBV14 and TRBJ2-1, the complete variable domain reads EAGVTQFPSHSVIEKGQTVTLRCDPISGHDNLYWYRRVMGKEIKFLLHFVKESKQDESGMPNNRFLAERTGGTYSTLKVQPAELEDSGVYFCASSHSFLANRGNEQLFGPGTRLTVL.

This clonotype was recorded at least ten times. The chain employs TRBV7-8 and TRBJ2-7; 8 nucleotides agree with TRBD1. Germline loops: CDR1 SGHVS, CDR2 FQNEAQ. The CDR3 covers 14 residues. V lost 6 bases, J lost 8 bases, and 12 bases stayed unmatched. CDR3 nucleotide sequence: TGTGCCAGCAGTCACCGGGACAGGTCCATGCAGCAGTACTTC. This codes for CASSHRDRSMQQYF.

This clonotype was recorded at least ten times. V gene TRBV12-3 or TRBV12-4 combines with J gene TRBJ1-2; D ambiguous. The length of the CDR3 is 14 residues. Trimming took off 0 bases at V and 4 bases at J, with 9 bases between the two ends. This CDR3 is CASSLASTVYGYTF. In nucleotides, the CDR3 is TGTGCCAGCAGTTTAGCGTCGACGGTCTATGGCTACACCTTC.

This clonotype was picked up many times. The rearrangement links TRBV6-5 to TRBJ2-7; 16 bases match TRBD2. J lost 5 bases, V lost 10 bases, and 11 bases had no gene match. The CDR3 length is 16 residues. Germline CDR1 reads MNHEY; CDR2 reads SVGAGI. CDR3 sequence (DNA): TGTGCCACCGGGGGACTAGCGGGAGGGTCGGGGGACGAGCAGTACTTC. It translates to CATGGLAGGSGDEQYF.

This clonotype was observed at least ten times. CDR3: CASSLRREWNNQPQHF. The CDR3 DNA reads as TGTGCCAGCAGCTTGAGGAGGGAATGGAACAATCAGCCCCAGCATTTT. This rearrangement joins TRBV5-6 to TRBJ1-5; no firm D call. The CDR3 is 16 amino acids. Germline values: CDR1 SGHDT, CDR2 YYEEEE. The V and J ends lost 1 base and 3 bases respectively, with 14 bases between them. Drawing the rest from reference TRBV5-6 and TRBJ1-5, the complete variable domain is DAGVTQSPTHLIKTRGQQVTLRCSPKSGHDTVSWYQQALGQGPQFIFQYYEEEERQRGNFPDRFSGHQFPNYSSELNVNALLLGDSALYLCASSLRREWNNQPQHFGDGTRLSIL.

This clonotype was seen ten or more times. The gene calls are TRBV5-1 and TRBJ2-3; 9 bases match TRBD2. There are 12 residues in the CDR3. Trimming cost V 7 bases and J 5 bases; bases outside gene matches: 2. From germline, CDR1 is SGHRS and CDR2 YFSETQ. CDR3 amino acids: CASASGIDTQYF. CDR3 nucleotide sequence: TGCGCCAGCGCTAGCGGGATAGATACGCAGTATTTT.

This clonotype was counted at least ten times. The CDR3, as DNA: TGTGCCAGCAGCCAAGTGGGCGGAGGCGAGCAGTACTTC. This sequence encodes CASSQVGGGEQYF. J is TRBJ2-7 and V is TRBV14; D possibly corresponds to TRBD2 (5 bases). In germline, CDR1 is SGHDN, CDR2 FVKESK. There are 13 residues in the CDR3. Trimming removed 1 base from V and 6 bases from J, with 10 bases in between.

This clonotype was picked up many times. The chain employs TRBV28 and TRBJ2-4, with no clear D. The germline CDR1 and CDR2 sequences are MDHEN and SYDVKM. The V gene lost 3 bases and the J gene lost 0 bases, with 9 bases spanning the gap. There are 15 residues in the CDR3. In DNA form, the CDR3 reads TGTGCCAGCAGTTTCTTTGGGCTAGCCAAAAACATTCAGTACTTC. Its translation is CASSFFGLAKNIQYF.

This clonotype was counted ten times or more. Here the CDR3 DNA reads TGCGCCAGCAGCTCGGGAGTCGTCGAGACCCAGTACTTC. Its translation is CASSSGVVETQYF. The rearrangement uses TRBV5-1 and TRBJ2-5; the D gene is possibly TRBD2 (6 bases). CDR1 and CDR2 from the germline V gene are SGHRS and YFSETQ. V lost 3 bases and J lost 5, with 11 bases in between. CDR3 length: 13 residues.

This clonotype was detected ten times or more. This chain uses TRBV12-3 or TRBV12-4 with TRBJ2-3; D is tentatively TRBD1 or TRBD2 (5 bases each). Trimming stripped 3 bases from V and 6 bases from J, with 10 bases between. The CDR3 is 13 amino acids. DNA of the CDR3: TGTGCCAGCAGTTTCGGGACGCGGGATACGCAGTATTTT. It specifies CASSFGTRDTQYF.

There are many counts of this clonotype. The V gene is TRBV4-3, the J gene TRBJ2-1; TRBD2 matches at 12 bases. With 1 base clipped from V and 4 bases from J, the junction kept 2 bases outside the gene matches. The germline gives CDR1 LGHNA, CDR2 YSLEER. This CDR3 is 16 amino acids long. The CDR3 spells CASSQGTSGDYNEQFF. CDR3 DNA: TGCGCCAGCAGCCAAGGGACTAGCGGGGATTACAATGAGCAGTTCTTC.

Comments on this clonotype: A read error may explain this, as a much larger clone is one base away. The missing conserved phenylalanine or tryptophan at the end of this CDR3 makes a read error likely. The genes are TRBV20-1 and TRBJ2-1; 9 bases agree with TRBD2. This CDR3 has 15 amino acids. V shed 0 bases and J 5 bases; nucleotides not matched to a gene: 5. Germline loops: CDR1 DFQATT, CDR2 SNEGSKA (reference sequence). This CDR3 reads CSARDPLAGNNEQFL. CDR3 DNA: TGCAGTGCTAGAGATCCCCTAGCGGGAAACAATGAGCAGTTCCTC.

The chain recombines TRBV9 with TRBJ2-5, with D perhaps matching TRBD1 (6 bases). V shed 6 bases and J shed 5 bases, with 20 bases lying between them. Germline-derived CDR1 and CDR2 are SGDLS and YYNGEE. The CDR3 is 15 amino acids. The CDR3, as DNA: TGTGCCAGCACCAGGGGAGCGTCCGGTTTCGAGACCCAGTACTTC. Translated, it gives CASTRGASGFETQYF.

The chain carries TRBV2 and TRBJ1-3; D may be TRBD1 (5 bases). V lost 6 bases and J lost 3, with 12 bases in between. Germline assignment: CDR1 SNHLY and CDR2 FYNNEI. This CDR3 is built from 14 residues. CDR3 amino acids: CASRAGRFGNTIYF. CDR3 in DNA: TGTGCCAGCAGGGCAGGGCGTTTTGGAAACACCATATATTTT.

The sample holds many counts of this clonotype. This chain connects TRBV27 to TRBJ2-5; no clear D. Looked up from germline, CDR1 is MNHEY and CDR2 is SMNVEV (reference sequence). The CDR3 is 12 amino acids. The V end lost 6 bases, the J end lost 5 bases, and 10 bases lay between the germline ends. CDR3 sequence: CASRTKAETQYF. The DNA for the CDR3 is TGTGCCAGCAGGACAAAGGCGGAGACCCAGTACTTC.

Many counts were recorded for this clonotype. The V and J genes are TRBV2 and TRBJ2-2, with TRBD1 matching over 7 bases. Looked up from germline, CDR1 is SNHLY and CDR2 is FYNNEI. The CDR3 is 14 amino acids. The V segment lost 2 bases and the J segment 7 bases; nucleotides outside the gene matches: 4. The CDR3 bases are TGTGCCAGCAGTGAACGACAGGGTAACGGGGAGCTGTTTTTT. Translation: CASSERQGNGELFF.

This clonotype occurred many times. V usage is TRBV6-2 or TRBV6-3 and J usage is TRBJ2-1; no reliable D call. Germline-derived CDR1 and CDR2 are MNHEY and SVGEGT. The CDR3 contains 12 residues. Trimming shortened V by 0 bases and J by 7 bases, and 4 bases separated the two germline ends. CDR3 amino acids: CASSYSQNEQFF. DNA for the CDR3: TGTGCCAGCAGTTACTCGCAGAATGAGCAGTTCTTC.

This clonotype was recorded many times. The chain carries TRBV5-1 and TRBJ2-1, with 16 bases aligning to TRBD2. Germline V lookup: CDR1 SGHRS, CDR2 YFSETQ. The junction had 4 bases not matched to a gene; V was cut back by 4 bases and J by 3 bases. This CDR3 contains 17 residues. CDR3 nucleotides: TGCGCCAGCAGCCCAGGGACTAGCGGGAGGGACTACAATGAGCAGTTCTTC. Translating gives CASSPGTSGRDYNEQFF.

This clonotype was counted many times. The chain recombines TRBV18 with TRBJ1-3, with a tentative D call TRBD1 (5 bases). V lost 1 base, J lost 4 bases, and 23 bases lay in between. The CDR3 spans 19 residues. Germline loops: CDR1 KGHSH, CDR2 LQKENI. The CDR3 is CASSPQSTGLSSPGNTIYF. For the CDR3, the DNA is TGTGCCAGCTCACCACAGAGCACAGGACTATCCTCGCCCGGAAACACCATATATTTT.

This clonotype was detected many times. The gene calls are TRBV20-1 and TRBJ2-7; 9 positions match TRBD2. The CDR3 runs 14 residues. Unmatched junction bases numbered 7, after V lost 1 base and J lost 6 bases. Germline loops: CDR1 DFQATT, CDR2 SNEGSKA (reference sequence). The CDR3 is CSARALAGKGEQYF. CDR3 nucleotide sequence: TGCAGTGCTAGAGCCCTAGCGGGAAAGGGCGAGCAGTACTTC.

Ten or more counts support this clonotype. The chain is built from TRBV20-1 and TRBJ1-1; D unclear. Germline V lookup: CDR1 DFQATT, CDR2 SNEGSKA (reference sequence). V lost 3 bases and J lost 6, with 11 bases in between. The CDR3 has 12 amino acids. The CDR3 DNA follows: TGCAGTGCTAGGGGCTCGTGGGCTGAAGCTTTCTTT. Protein: CSARGSWAEAFF.

Ten or more counts support this clonotype. This sequence joins TRBV10-2 and TRBJ2-1; 13 bases line up with TRBD2. CDR3 length: 13 amino acids. The trim removed 10 bases at V and 9 bases at J, leaving 6 bases unmatched. Germline-derived CDR1 and CDR2 are WSHSY and SAAADI. The CDR3 DNA sequence: TGCGCCACCAGGACTAGCGGGAGTCCTGAGCAGTTCTTC. It codes for CATRTSGSPEQFF.

The V call is TRBV12-3 or TRBV12-4, the J call TRBJ1-1, with D tentatively TRBD1 (6 bases). The CDR3 loop spans 11 amino acids. V lost 2 bases, J lost 11 bases, and 9 bases lay in between. CDR3: CASSLQGRAFF. Written as DNA, the CDR3 is TGTGCCAGCAGTTTACAGGGGCGGGCTTTCTTT.

This clonotype was counted at least ten times. The chain uses TRBV20-1 and TRBJ2-3, with a possible D match to TRBD1 (6 bases). From germline, CDR1 is DFQATT and CDR2 SNEGSKA (reference sequence). V lost 5 bases and J lost 4, with 13 bases in between. The length of the CDR3 is 13 residues. CDR3 in DNA: TGCAGTGCTGCTGGGGGCGTGGCAGATACGCAGTATTTT. Amino acid sequence: CSAAGGVADTQYF.

This clonotype was counted a few times. The rearrangement joins TRBV20-1 to TRBJ1-2, with D perhaps TRBD1 (6 bases). Germline V gene lookup returns CDR1 DFQATT and CDR2 SNEGSKA (reference sequence). The CDR3 length is 14 residues. V was cut by 0 bases and J by 5 bases, with 13 bases left in between. The CDR3 bases are TGCAGTGCTAGAGATGGGGGGGCGCAATATGGCTACACCTTC. Its protein is CSARDGGAQYGYTF.